This is a list of T cell receptor beta chains from one sample in a study of T cells in Graves' hyperthyroidism and ophthalmopathy. TCRdb re-called the multiplex PCR reads with MiXCR, one entry per CDR3 protein. The table has some 570,000 distinct CDR3 sequences, 14% seen once. Source material: blood. The origin of the receptors is a woman between 18 and 29 years old with Graves' ophthalmopathy. The CDR3 runs from the conserved cysteine through the conserved F or W. The order of the fields is D gene, clone size, J gene, V gene, CDR3 DNA, CDR3 protein. D genes are given only for firm matches. A row's size may be missing; if present it is once, few, many or a size class.

>-|many|TRBJ2-1|TRBV15
TGTGCCACCAGCAGGACAGGAGCCTACAATGAGCAGTTCTTC
CATSRTGAYNEQFF
>-|many|TRBJ1-1|TRBV30
TGTGCCTGGGCACCGGGGCCTCAGAACACTGAAGCTTTCTTT
CAWAPGPQNTEAFF
>-|-|TRBJ2-7|TRBV18
TGTGCCAGCTCACCGGGGGATTCCTACGAGCAGTACTTC
CASSPGDSYEQYF
>-|-|TRBJ1-2|TRBV10-3
TGTGCCACCGGTGACCCCGCGGAGGGGAAGGATGGCTACACCTTC
CATGDPAEGKDGYTF
>TRBD2|few|TRBJ2-7|TRBV9
TGTGCCAGCAGCGTGGGTAGCGGGAGCGACGAGCAGTACTTC
CASSVGSGSDEQYF
>TRBD1|many|TRBJ2-7|TRBV3-1
TGTGCCAGCAGCCCCCGGACAGGGAATTACGAGCAGTACTTC
CASSPRTGNYEQYF
>-|many|TRBJ2-1|TRBV27
TGTGCCAGCAGTTTTAGTCCAGACAATGAGCAGTTCTTC
CASSFSPDNEQFF
>TRBD2|many|TRBJ2-1|TRBV6-2/TRBV6-3
TGTGCCAGCAGTTACGACGGGACTAGCGGGAGGGTAACAAATGAGCAGTTCTTC
CASSYDGTSGRVTNEQFF
>-|few|TRBJ2-1|TRBV20-1
TGCAGTGCTAGGTTCTCCGGGGCTACATACAATGAGCAGTTCTTC
CSARFSGATYNEQFF
>-|-|TRBJ2-7|TRBV27
TGTGCCAGCAGTTTATTTGCAGGGCACTACGAGCAGTACTTC
CASSLFAGHYEQYF
>TRBD1|-|TRBJ1-2|TRBV19
TGTGCCAGTAGTATAGAGGGTTACGGGACAGTGGATGATGGCTACACCTTC
CASSIEGYGTVDDGYTF
>-|many|TRBJ2-5|TRBV28
TGTGCCAGCAGCAGGCAGGGTTGGAGAAACCGAGAGACCCAGTACTTC
CASSRQGWRNRETQYF
>-|-|TRBJ1-3|TRBV15
TGTGCCACCAGCAGAGATCCCCTACAGATCTCTGGAAACACCATATATTTT
CATSRDPLQISGNTIYF
>-|-|TRBJ1-4|TRBV6-1
TGTGCCAGCAGTCCCGGTCGGGCAACTAATGAAAAACTGTTTTTT
CASSPGRATNEKLFF
>-|many|TRBJ2-5|TRBV29-1
TGCAGCGTTGTGTGGCAAGGGGAGACCCAGTACTTC
CSVVWQGETQYF
>TRBD2|many|TRBJ2-1|TRBV29-1
TGCAGCGTTGGGGGGGGAGACTCCTACAATGAGCAGTTCTTC
CSVGGGDSYNEQFF
>TRBD2|many|TRBJ2-2|TRBV6-2/TRBV6-3
TGTGCCAGCTTTCTCGTTGCGGGAGAGATTAACACCGGGGAGCTGTTTTTT
CASFLVAGEINTGELFF
>-|many|TRBJ1-5|TRBV7-9
TGTGCCAGCAGCTTACGAGGGGGAGATCAGCCCCAGCATTTT
CASSLRGGDQPQHF
>-|many|TRBJ2-3|TRBV7-2
TGTGCCAGCAGCTTAGCGAAGGGGATCACAGATACGCAGTATTTT
CASSLAKGITDTQYF
>TRBD1|many|TRBJ2-7|TRBV7-8
TGTGCCAGCGCTCCGGGACAGGCCCCCTACGAGCAGTACTTC
CASAPGQAPYEQYF
>-|-|TRBJ1-2|TRBV6-5
TGTGCCAGCAGTTACGCTAGGCAGAGCTATGGCTACACCTTC
CASSYARQSYGYTF
>-|many|TRBJ2-7|TRBV20-1
TGCAGTGCAAAGGACACAGCCTACGAGCAGTACTTC
CSAKDTAYEQYF
>-|many|TRBJ2-4|TRBV7-2
TGTGCCAGCACCCATGGCTCCGGTAACAAAAACATTCAGTACTTC
CASTHGSGNKNIQYF
>-|many|TRBJ2-3|TRBV18
TGTGCCAGCTCACCAGGGGCGGCAATCACAGATACGCAGTATTTT
CASSPGAAITDTQYF
>TRBD1|many|TRBJ1-5|TRBV27
TGTGCCAGCAGTGCCATGGGGACAGGGGGTGTCTATAGCAATCAGCCCCAGCATTTT
CASSAMGTGGVYSNQPQHF
>-|-|TRBJ2-6|TRBV9
TGTGCCAGCAGCGCGGGCCGGGTGAAGGAGGTCAGGGAAGGGGCCAACGTCCTGACTTTC
CASSAGRVKEVREGANVLTF
>TRBD1|many|TRBJ1-1|TRBV12-3/TRBV12-4
TGTGCCAGCAGTCCTCGGACAGGGGAGGGGAACACTGAAGCTTTCTTT
CASSPRTGEGNTEAFF
>-|-|TRBJ1-4|TRBV5-4
TGTGCCAGCAGCCTCCAGGGGAGGGGAAAACTGTCTTTT
CASSLQGRGKLSF
>-|-|TRBJ1-1|TRBV20-1
TGCAGTGCGAGTCAACCGAACACTGAAGCTTTCTTT
CSASQPNTEAFF
>TRBD1|-|TRBJ2-7|TRBV7-3
TGTGCCAGCAGCTTATCGGGACAGGGGACCCACGAGCAGTACTTC
CASSLSGQGTHEQYF
>TRBD1|many|TRBJ2-7|TRBV10-3
TGTGCCACCGCGGACAGGTTAGGCTCCTACGAGCAGTACTTC
CATADRLGSYEQYF
>-|many|TRBJ2-5|TRBV6-1
TGTGCCAGCAGTGAACGGACCAGTTTGGGGGAGACCCAGTACTTC
CASSERTSLGETQYF
>TRBD2|few|TRBJ2-1|TRBV19
TGTGCCAGTAGAGCGGGACTAGCGGGATGGCAGTTCTTC
CASRAGLAGWQFF
>TRBD2|many|TRBJ2-1|TRBV5-8
TGTGCCAGCAGCTTACGCCCTAGCGGGACCTCCTACAATGAGCAGTTCTTC
CASSLRPSGTSYNEQFF
>TRBD2|many|TRBJ2-7|TRBV12-3/TRBV12-4
TGTGCCAGCAGTTTCAGGGCGGGAGCTTACGAGCAGTACTTC
CASSFRAGAYEQYF
>-|many|TRBJ2-1|TRBV5-5
TGTGCCAGCAGCCGATTGGGTGGCAGGGGAAGGGAGCAGTTCTTC
CASSRLGGRGREQFF
>TRBD2|many|TRBJ2-7|TRBV12-3/TRBV12-4
TGTGCCAGCAGTATCCGGACTAGCGGCTACGAGCAGTACTTC
CASSIRTSGYEQYF
>-|many|TRBJ2-7|TRBV11-2
TGTGCCAGCAGCTTAGATCGATGGGGCTACGAGCAGTACTTC
CASSLDRWGYEQYF
>TRBD2|many|TRBJ2-3|TRBV28
TGTGCCAGCAGTCGCGACCAGCTAGCGGGAGGGAGCACAGATACGCAGTATTTT
CASSRDQLAGGSTDTQYF
>-|-|TRBJ1-1|TRBV18
TGTGCCAGCTCGCGGGTAGGGGGATATGACACTGAAGCTTTCTTT
CASSRVGGYDTEAFF
>TRBD1|few|TRBJ1-2|TRBV20-1
TGCAGTGCAACGACAGGGGACTATGGCTACACCTTC
CSATTGDYGYTF
>-|many|TRBJ1-1|TRBV20-1
TGCAGTGCTAGAGCCCTTAACACTGAAGCTTTCTTT
CSARALNTEAFF
>-|many|TRBJ2-3|TRBV12-3/TRBV12-4
TGTGCCAGCAGTTTCCGACAGGACACAGATACGCAGTATTTT
CASSFRQDTDTQYF